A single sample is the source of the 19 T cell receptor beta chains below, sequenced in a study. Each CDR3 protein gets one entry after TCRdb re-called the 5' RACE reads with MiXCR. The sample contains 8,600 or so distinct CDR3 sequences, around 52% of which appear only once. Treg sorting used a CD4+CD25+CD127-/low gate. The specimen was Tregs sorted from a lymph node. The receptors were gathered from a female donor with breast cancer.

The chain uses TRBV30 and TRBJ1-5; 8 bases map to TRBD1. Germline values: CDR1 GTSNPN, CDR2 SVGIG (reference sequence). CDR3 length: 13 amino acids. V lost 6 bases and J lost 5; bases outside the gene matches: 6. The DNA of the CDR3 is TGTGCCTGCGACAGGGGTGCCGATCAGCCCCAGCATTTT. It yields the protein CACDRGADQPQHF.

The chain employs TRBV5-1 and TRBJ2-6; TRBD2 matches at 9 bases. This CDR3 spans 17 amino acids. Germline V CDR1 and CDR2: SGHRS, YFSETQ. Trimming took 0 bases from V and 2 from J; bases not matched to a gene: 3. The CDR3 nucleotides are TGCGCCAGCAGCTTGGTCGCGGGAGGGCCTGGGGCCAACGTCCTGACTTTC. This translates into CASSLVAGGPGANVLTF.

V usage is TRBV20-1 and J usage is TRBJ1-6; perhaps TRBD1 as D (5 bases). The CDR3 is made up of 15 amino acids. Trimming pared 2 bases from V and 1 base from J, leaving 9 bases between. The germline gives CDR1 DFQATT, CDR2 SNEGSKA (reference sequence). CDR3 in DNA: TGCAGTGCTAGACCGGGGGAATCCTATAATTCACCCCTCCACTTT. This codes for CSARPGESYNSPLHF.

This chain's CDR3 is CASSSFWTSGTYNEQFF. DNA of the CDR3: TGTGCCAGCAGTTCTTTCTGGACTAGCGGGACTTACAATGAGCAGTTCTTC. The rearrangement links TRBV6-2 or TRBV6-3 to TRBJ2-1; 12 bases align to TRBD2. Per germline, CDR1 MNHEY and CDR2 SVGEGT. CDR3 size: 17 residues. V shed 4 bases, J shed 4 bases, and the junction held 8 bases outside the gene matches.

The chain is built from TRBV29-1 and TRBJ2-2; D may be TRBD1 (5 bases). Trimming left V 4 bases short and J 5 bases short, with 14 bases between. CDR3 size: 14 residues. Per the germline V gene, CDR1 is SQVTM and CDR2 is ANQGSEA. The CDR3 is CSVGLGRDTGELFF. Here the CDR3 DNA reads TGCAGCGTTGGTTTGGGGCGCGATACCGGGGAGCTGTTTTTT.

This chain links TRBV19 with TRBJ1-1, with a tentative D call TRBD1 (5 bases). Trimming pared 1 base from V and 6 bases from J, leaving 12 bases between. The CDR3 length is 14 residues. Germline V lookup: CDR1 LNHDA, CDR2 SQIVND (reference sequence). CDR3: CASSIGDRRAEAFF. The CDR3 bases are TGTGCCAGTAGTATAGGGGACCGAAGAGCTGAAGCTTTCTTT.

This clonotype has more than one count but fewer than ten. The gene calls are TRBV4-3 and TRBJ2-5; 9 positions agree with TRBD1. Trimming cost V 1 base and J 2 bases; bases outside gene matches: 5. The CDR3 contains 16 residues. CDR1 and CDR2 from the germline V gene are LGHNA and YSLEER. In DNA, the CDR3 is TGCGCCAGCAGCCAAGCTACCGGGACAGGGCAAGAGACCCAGTACTTC. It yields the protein CASSQATGTGQETQYF.

The CDR3, as DNA: TGCAGTGCTAGACATCGTACAGGGGGCCGGGAAGAGACCCAGTACTTC. Its protein is CSARHRTGGREETQYF. The J gene is TRBJ2-5, the V gene TRBV20-1; 9 nucleotides line up with TRBD1. Germline V gives CDR1 DFQATT, CDR2 SNEGSKA (reference sequence). This CDR3 comprises 16 residues. With V trimmed by 2 bases and J by 3 bases, 10 bases remained unmatched.

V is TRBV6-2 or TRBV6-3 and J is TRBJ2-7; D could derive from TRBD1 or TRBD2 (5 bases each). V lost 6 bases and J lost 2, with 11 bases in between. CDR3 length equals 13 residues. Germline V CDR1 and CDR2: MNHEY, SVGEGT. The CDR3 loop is CASSRDATYEQYV. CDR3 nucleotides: TGTGCCAGCAGCCGGGACGCGACCTACGAGCAGTACGTC.

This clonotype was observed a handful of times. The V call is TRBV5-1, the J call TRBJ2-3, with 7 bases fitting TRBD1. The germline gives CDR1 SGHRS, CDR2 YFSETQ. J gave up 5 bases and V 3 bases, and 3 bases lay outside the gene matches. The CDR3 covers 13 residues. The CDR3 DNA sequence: TGCGCCAGCAGCTCGCAGGGGGAAGATACGCAGTATTTT. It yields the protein CASSSQGEDTQYF.

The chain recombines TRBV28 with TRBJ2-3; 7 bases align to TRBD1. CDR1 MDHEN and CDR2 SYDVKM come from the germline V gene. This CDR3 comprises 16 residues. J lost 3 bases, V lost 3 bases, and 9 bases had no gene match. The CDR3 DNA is TGTGCCAGCAGTTTCGAGGGGGCGATGGGAACAGATACGCAGTATTTT. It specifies CASSFEGAMGTDTQYF.

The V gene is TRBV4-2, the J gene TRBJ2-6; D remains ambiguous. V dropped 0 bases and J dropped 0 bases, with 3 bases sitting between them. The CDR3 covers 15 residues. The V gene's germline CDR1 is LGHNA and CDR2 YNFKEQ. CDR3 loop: CASSQEGSGANVLTF. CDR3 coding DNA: TGTGCCAGCAGCCAAGAGGGCTCTGGGGCCAACGTCCTGACTTTC.

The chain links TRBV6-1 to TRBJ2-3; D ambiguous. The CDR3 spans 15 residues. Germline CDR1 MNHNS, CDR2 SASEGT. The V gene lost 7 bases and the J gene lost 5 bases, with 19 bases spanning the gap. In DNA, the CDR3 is TGTGCCAGCAAATTGACGGCGAATAGAGGAGATACGCAGTATTTT. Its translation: CASKLTANRGDTQYF.

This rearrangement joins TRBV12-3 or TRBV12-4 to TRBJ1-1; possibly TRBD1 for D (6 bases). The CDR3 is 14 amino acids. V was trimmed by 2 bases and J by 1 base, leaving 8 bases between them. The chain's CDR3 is CASSLSGANTEAFF. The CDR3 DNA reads TGTGCCAGCAGTTTATCAGGGGCGAACACTGAAGCTTTCTTT.

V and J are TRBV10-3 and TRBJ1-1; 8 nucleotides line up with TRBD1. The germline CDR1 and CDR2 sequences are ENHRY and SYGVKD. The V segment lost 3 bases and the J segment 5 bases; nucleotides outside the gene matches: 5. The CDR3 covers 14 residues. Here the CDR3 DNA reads TGTGCCATCAGTGACTGGACAGGGTATACTGAAGCTTTCTTT. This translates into CAISDWTGYTEAFF.

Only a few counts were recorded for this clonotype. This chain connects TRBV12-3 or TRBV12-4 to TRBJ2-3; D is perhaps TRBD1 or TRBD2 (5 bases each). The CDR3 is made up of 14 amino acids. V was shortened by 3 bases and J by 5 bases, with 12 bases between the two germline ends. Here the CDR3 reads CASSFLGTRDTQYF. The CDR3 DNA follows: TGTGCCAGCAGTTTCTTGGGGACGAGAGATACGCAGTATTTT.

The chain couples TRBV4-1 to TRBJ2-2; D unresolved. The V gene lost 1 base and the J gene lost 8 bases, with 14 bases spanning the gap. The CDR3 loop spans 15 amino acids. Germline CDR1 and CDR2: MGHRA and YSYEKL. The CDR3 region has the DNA TGCGCCAGCAGCCAAGGCGGCGTAACAACAGGGGAGCTGTTTTTT. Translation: CASSQGGVTTGELFF.

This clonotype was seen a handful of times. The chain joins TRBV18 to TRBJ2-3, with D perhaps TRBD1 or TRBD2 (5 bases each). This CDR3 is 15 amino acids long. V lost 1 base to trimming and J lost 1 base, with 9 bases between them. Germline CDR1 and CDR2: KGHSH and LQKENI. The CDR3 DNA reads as TGTGCCAGCTCACCACTGGGACGGGGCACAGATACGCAGTATTTT. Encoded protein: CASSPLGRGTDTQYF.

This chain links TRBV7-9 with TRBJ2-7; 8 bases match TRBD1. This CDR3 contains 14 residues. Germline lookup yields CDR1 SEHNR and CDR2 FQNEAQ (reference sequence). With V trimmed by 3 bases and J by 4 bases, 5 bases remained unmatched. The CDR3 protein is CASSFSTGGYEQYV. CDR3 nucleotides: TGTGCCAGCAGCTTCTCCACAGGGGGATACGAGCAGTACGTC.